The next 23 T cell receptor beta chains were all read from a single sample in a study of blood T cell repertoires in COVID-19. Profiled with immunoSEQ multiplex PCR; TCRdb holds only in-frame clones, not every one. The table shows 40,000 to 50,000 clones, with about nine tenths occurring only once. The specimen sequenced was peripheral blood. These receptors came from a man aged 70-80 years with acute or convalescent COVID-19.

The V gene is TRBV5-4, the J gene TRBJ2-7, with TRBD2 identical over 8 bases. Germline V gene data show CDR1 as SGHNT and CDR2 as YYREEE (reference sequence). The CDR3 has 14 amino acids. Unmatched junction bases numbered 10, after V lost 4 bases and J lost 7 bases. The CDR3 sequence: CASSQSGGKGEQYF. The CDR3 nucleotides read TGTGCCAGCAGCCAGAGCGGGGGTAAGGGTGAGCAGTACTTC.

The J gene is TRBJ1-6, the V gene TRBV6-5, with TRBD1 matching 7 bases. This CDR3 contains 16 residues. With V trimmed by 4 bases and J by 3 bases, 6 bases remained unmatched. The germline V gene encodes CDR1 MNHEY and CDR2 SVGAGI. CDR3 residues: CASSFGQGVYNSPLHF. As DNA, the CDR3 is TGTGCCAGCAGTTTCGGTCAGGGGGTCTATAATTCACCCCTCCACTTT.

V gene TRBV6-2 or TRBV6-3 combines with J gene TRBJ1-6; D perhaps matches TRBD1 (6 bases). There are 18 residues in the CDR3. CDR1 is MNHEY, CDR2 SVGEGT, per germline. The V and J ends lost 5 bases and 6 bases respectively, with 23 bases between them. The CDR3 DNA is TGTGCCAGCAGTCCCCCTCGGACAGAACTCTTCCTTAATTCACCCCTCCACTTT. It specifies CASSPPRTELFLNSPLHF.

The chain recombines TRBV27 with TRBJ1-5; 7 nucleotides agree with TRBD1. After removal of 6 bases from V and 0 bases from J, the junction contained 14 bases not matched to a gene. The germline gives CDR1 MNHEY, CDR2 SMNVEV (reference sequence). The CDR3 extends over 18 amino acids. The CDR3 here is CASRSKFMTGLSNQPQHF. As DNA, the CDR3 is TGTGCCAGCAGAAGTAAATTCATGACAGGGCTTAGCAATCAGCCCCAGCATTTT.

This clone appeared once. The CDR3 bases are TGTGCCAGTAGCCCTCTGGCAGGAGGAACCTACGAGCAGTACTTC. The encoded protein is CASSPLAGGTYEQYF. The rearrangement links TRBV19 to TRBJ2-7, with D maybe TRBD2 (5 bases). CDR3 length: 15 residues. Trimming pared 6 bases from V and 2 bases from J, leaving 17 bases between. CDR1 is LNHDA, CDR2 SQIVND, per germline (reference sequence).

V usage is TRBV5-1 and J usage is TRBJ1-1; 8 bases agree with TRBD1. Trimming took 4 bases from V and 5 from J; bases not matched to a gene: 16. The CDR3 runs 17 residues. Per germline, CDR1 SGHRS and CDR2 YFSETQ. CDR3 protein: CASSLLRQGLLGTEAFF. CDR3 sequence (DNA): TGCGCCAGCAGCCTACTCCGACAGGGGCTTTTGGGGACTGAAGCTTTCTTT.

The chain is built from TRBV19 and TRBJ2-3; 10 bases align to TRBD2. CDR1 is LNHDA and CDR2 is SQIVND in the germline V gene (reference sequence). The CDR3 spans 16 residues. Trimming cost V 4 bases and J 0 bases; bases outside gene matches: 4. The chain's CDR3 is CASSTLAGASTDTQYF. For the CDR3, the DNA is TGTGCCAGTAGTACCCTAGCGGGGGCTAGCACAGATACGCAGTATTTT.

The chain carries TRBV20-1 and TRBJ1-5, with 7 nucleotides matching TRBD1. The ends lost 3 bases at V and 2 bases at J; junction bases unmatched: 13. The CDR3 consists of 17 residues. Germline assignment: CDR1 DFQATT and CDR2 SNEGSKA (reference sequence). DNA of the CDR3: TGCAGTGCTAGTCTCCCGCCCCTTGACAGGGGCAATCAGCCCCAGCATTTT. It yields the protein CSASLPPLDRGNQPQHF.

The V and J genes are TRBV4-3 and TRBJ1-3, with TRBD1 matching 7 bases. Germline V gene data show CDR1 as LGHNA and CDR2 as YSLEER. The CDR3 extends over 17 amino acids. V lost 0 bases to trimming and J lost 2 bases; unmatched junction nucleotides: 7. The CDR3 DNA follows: TGCGCCAGCAGCCAAGATGGTCCAGGGGGTACTGGAAACACCATATATTTT. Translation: CASSQDGPGGTGNTIYF.

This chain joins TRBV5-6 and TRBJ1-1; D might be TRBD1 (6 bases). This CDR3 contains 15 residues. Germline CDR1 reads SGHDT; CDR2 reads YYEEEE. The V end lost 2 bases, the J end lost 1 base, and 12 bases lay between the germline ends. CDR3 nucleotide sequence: TGTGCCAGCAGCTTTGTGAGGACAGCGAACACTGAAGCTTTCTTT. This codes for CASSFVRTANTEAFF. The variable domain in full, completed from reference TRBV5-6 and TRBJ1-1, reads DAGVTQSPTHLIKTRGQQVTLRCSPKSGHDTVSWYQQALGQGPQFIFQYYEEEERQRGNFPDRFSGHQFPNYSSELNVNALLLGDSALYLCASSFVRTANTEAFFGQGTRLTVV.

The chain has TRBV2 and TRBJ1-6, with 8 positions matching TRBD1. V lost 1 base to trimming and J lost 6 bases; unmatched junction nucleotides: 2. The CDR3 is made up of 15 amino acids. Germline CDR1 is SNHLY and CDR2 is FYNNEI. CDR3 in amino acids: CASSEVRGRNSPLHF. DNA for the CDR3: TGTGCCAGCAGTGAAGTCAGGGGGCGTAATTCACCCCTCCACTTT. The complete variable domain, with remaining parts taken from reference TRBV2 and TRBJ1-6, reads EPEVTQTPSHQVTQMGQEVILRCVPISNHLYFYWYRQILGQKVEFLVSFYNNEISEKSEIFDDQFSVERPDGSNFTLKIRSTKLEDSAMYFCASSEVRGRNSPLHFGNGTRLTVT.

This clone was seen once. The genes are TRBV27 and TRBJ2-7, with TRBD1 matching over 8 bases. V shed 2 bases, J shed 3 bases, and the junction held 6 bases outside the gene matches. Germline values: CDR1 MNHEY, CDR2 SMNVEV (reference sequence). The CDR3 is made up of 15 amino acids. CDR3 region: CASSLQGQGIYEQYF. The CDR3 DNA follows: TGTGCCAGCAGTTTACAAGGACAGGGAATCTACGAGCAGTACTTC.

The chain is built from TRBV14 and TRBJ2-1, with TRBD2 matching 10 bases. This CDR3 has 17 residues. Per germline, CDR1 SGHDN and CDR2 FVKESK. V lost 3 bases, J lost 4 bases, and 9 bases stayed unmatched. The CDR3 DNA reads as TGTGCCAGCAGCCAGATCGTCCGAGCGGGGGGGTACAATGAGCAGTTCTTC. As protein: CASSQIVRAGGYNEQFF.

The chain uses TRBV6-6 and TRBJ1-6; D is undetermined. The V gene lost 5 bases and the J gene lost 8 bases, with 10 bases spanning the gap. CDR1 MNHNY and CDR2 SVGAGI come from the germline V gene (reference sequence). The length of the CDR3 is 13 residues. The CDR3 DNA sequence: TGTGCCAGCAGTCCCCTCACAGATTCACCCCTCCACTTT. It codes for CASSPLTDSPLHF.

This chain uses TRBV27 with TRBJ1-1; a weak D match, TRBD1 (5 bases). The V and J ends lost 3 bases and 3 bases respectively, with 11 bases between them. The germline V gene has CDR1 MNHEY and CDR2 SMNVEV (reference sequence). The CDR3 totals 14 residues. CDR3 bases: TGTGCCAGCAGTTTCGCGGCGGGGGACACTGAAGCTTTCTTT. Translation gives CASSFAAGDTEAFF.

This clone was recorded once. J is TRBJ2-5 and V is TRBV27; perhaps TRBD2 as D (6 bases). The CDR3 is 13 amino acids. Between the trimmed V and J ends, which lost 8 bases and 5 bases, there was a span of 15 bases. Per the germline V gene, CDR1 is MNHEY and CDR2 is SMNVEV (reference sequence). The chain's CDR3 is CASLRGSGETQYF. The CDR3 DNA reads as TGTGCCAGCCTCCGGGGGTCGGGGGAGACCCAGTACTTC.

The CDR3 here is CASSQSGQGGRETQYF. The CDR3 region has the DNA TGCGCCAGCAGTCAATCTGGGCAGGGAGGCCGGGAGACCCAGTACTTC. The V gene is TRBV23-1, the J gene TRBJ2-5; the D gene is possibly TRBD2 (6 bases). TRBV23-1 is known as an ORF, though its function is uncertain. The V gene lost 0 bases and the J gene lost 5 bases, with 16 bases spanning the gap. The CDR3 runs to 16 residues.

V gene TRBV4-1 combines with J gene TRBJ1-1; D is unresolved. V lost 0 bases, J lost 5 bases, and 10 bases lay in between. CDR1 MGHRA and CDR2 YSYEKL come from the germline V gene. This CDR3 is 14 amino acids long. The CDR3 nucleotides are TGCGCCAGCAGCCAAGAAGAGCGTAAAACTGAAGCTTTCTTT. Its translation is CASSQEERKTEAFF.

In DNA, the CDR3 is TGTGCCTGGAGTCGAGCACCCGGACAGGGGGCGGCAGATACGCAGTATTTT. It encodes CAWSRAPGQGAADTQYF. The chain has TRBV30 and TRBJ2-3; 11 positions agree with TRBD1. The germline gives CDR1 GTSNPN, CDR2 SVGIG (reference sequence). The CDR3 is 17 residues long. The junction had 11 bases not matched to a gene; V was cut back by 2 bases and J by 4 bases.

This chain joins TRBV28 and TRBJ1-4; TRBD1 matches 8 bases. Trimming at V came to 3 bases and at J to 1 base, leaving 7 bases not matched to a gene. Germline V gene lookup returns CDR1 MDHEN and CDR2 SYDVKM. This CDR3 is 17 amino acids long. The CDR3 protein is CASSFRGRGLTNEKLFF. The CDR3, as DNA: TGTGCCAGCAGTTTCAGGGGGCGCGGGTTAACTAATGAAAAACTGTTTTTT.

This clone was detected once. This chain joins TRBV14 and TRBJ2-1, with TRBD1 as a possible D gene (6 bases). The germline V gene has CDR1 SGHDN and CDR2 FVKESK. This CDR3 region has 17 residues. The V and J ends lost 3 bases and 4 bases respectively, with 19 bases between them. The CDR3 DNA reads TGTGCCAGCAGCCAGGATTCCGGGACACGTGATTACAATGAGCAGTTCTTC. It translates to CASSQDSGTRDYNEQFF.

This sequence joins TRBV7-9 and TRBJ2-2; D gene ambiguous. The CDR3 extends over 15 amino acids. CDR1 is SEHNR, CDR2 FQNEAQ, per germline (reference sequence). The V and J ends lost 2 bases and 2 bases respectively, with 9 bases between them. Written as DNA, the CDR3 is TGTGCCAGCAGCTTAACGACTCTCAACACCGGGGAGCTGTTTTTT. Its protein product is CASSLTTLNTGELFF.

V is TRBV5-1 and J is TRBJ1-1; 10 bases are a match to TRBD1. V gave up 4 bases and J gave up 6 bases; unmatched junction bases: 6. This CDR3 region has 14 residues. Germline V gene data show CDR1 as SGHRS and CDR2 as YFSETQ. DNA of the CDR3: TGCGCCAGCAGCAGAGGGACAGGGGTCCCTGAAGCTTTCTTT. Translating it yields CASSRGTGVPEAFF.